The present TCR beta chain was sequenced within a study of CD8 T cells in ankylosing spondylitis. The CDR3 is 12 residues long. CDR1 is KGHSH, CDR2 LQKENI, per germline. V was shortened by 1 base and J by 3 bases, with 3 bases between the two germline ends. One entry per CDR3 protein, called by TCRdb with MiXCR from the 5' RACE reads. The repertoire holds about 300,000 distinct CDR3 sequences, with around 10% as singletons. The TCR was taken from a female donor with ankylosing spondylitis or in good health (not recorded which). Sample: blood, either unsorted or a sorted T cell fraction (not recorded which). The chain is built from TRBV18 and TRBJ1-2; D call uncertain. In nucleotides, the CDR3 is TGTGCCAGCTCACCACGGGACTATGGCTACACCTTC. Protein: CASSPRDYGYTF.